Each of the 14 T cell receptor beta chains below was sequenced from the same sample in a study of T cell repertoires in aging, cancer and after chemotherapy. A mixed TRB-A/B primer pool amplified rearranged TRB by multiplex touch-down PCR. TCRdb processed the multiplex PCR reads anew with MiXCR; each CDR3 protein has one entry. The table lists around 12,000 distinct CDR3 sequences, 21% of them singletons. Amplification of TCR beta used genomic DNA extracted from peripheral blood. The specimen sequenced was blood. The receptor source for this set is a human donor in good health.

By frequency in the sample, this clonotype is medium-sized. The rearrangement links TRBV6-2 or TRBV6-3 to TRBJ2-2, with D perhaps matching TRBD2 (5 bases). V was trimmed by 6 bases and J by 3 bases, leaving 8 bases between them. CDR3 size: 13 residues. Germline V gene data show CDR1 as MNHEY and CDR2 as SVGEGT. The CDR3 DNA follows: TGTGCCAGCAGCCAGGACTACACCGGGGAGCTGTTTTTT. Amino acids: CASSQDYTGELFF.

This clonotype was detected ten times or more. The chain has TRBV19 and TRBJ2-3; no clear D gene. The CDR3 consists of 13 residues. CDR1 and CDR2 (germline): LNHDA, SQIVND (reference sequence). V was cut by 1 base and J by 4 bases, with 6 bases left in between. The CDR3 DNA sequence: TGTGCCAGTAGTATAGCACGATCAGATACGCAGTATTTT. It yields the protein CASSIARSDTQYF.

By share, this clonotype ranks as medium-sized. CDR3 sequence reads: CASSIEDRTAGELFF. The CDR3 DNA reads TGTGCCAGTAGTATAGAGGACAGGACCGCCGGGGAGCTGTTTTTT. The V and J genes are TRBV19 and TRBJ2-2; 7 bases line up with TRBD1. Germline-derived CDR1 and CDR2 are LNHDA and SQIVND (reference sequence). The ends lost 0 bases at V and 6 bases at J; junction bases unmatched: 4. The CDR3 has 15 residues.

A word on this clonotype: A much larger clone is a single base away; this may be a read error. J is TRBJ1-3 and V is TRBV30; D is possibly TRBD1 (5 bases). Germline V CDR1 and CDR2: GTSNPN, SVGIG (reference sequence). The CDR3 loop spans 17 amino acids. Trimming took 8 bases from V and 0 from J, leaving 23 bases between them. CDR3 nucleotides: TGTGCCAGTAGTAATCCGACAGAACAGCTCTCTGGAAACACCATATATTTT. Residues: CASSNPTEQLSGNTIYF.

This clonotype was recorded at least ten times. The chain recombines TRBV5-4 with TRBJ1-6; D gene ambiguous. The CDR3 sequence is 14 residues long. Trimming cost V 1 base and J 12 bases, with 14 bases left between them. From germline, CDR1 is SGHNT and CDR2 YYREEE (reference sequence). This CDR3 is CASSLSPEVRPLHF. The CDR3 nucleotides read TGTGCCAGCAGCTTGAGTCCAGAAGTTAGACCCCTCCACTTT.

By sample share, this clonotype is medium-sized. V and J are TRBV18 and TRBJ1-1; no clear D. The V end lost 0 bases, the J end lost 3 bases, and 5 bases lay between the germline ends. The CDR3 covers 13 residues. From germline, CDR1 is KGHSH and CDR2 LQKENI. Written as DNA, the CDR3 is TGTGCCAGCTCACCACCGGCCTACACTGAAGCTTTCTTT. This sequence encodes CASSPPAYTEAFF.

In its sample, this clonotype is medium-sized (0.01 to 0.1%). V gene TRBV5-4 combines with J gene TRBJ1-2; D unclear. The CDR3 loop spans 15 amino acids. The germline V gene encodes CDR1 SGHNT and CDR2 YYREEE (reference sequence). The V and J ends lost 3 bases and 5 bases respectively, with 17 bases between them. The chain's CDR3 is CASSSYLGTLYGYTF. CDR3 coding DNA: TGTGCCAGCAGCTCGTACCTGGGCACACTTTATGGCTACACCTTC.

In its sample, this clonotype was seen a few times. The rearrangement links TRBV6-5 to TRBJ2-5; a weak D match, TRBD2 (5 bases). This CDR3 comprises 15 residues. The germline V gene encodes CDR1 MNHEY and CDR2 SVGAGI. V was pared by 6 bases and J by 3 bases, with 17 bases between. Here the CDR3 reads CASSPPSGVEETQYF. CDR3 DNA sequence: TGTGCCAGCAGCCCCCCCTCCGGGGTAGAAGAGACCCAGTACTTC.

This clonotype has a handful of counts. The CDR3 DNA reads as TGTGCCAGCAGTCTTGACCACAACACTGAAGCTTTCTTT. As protein: CASSLDHNTEAFF. V and J are TRBV11-2 and TRBJ1-1; no clear D. CDR1 is SGHAT, CDR2 FQNNGV, per germline. The V end was cut by 6 bases, the J end by 2 bases, with 10 bases between. CDR3 length: 13 amino acids.

This clonotype has only a few counts. CDR3 residues: CASSSGGQGASPLHF. The CDR3 nucleotides read TGCGCCAGCAGCTCGGGTGGACAGGGCGCTTCACCCCTCCACTTT. This rearrangement joins TRBV5-1 to TRBJ1-6; TRBD1 matches at 8 bases. The CDR3 has 15 residues. Germline assignment: CDR1 SGHRS and CDR2 YFSETQ. Trimming at V came to 3 bases and at J to 9 bases, leaving 8 bases not matched to a gene.

This clonotype was seen only a few times. The CDR3 DNA is TGCAGTGCTGTATCCCAGGGGGCGGGCAGTAGGGAGCAGTTCTTC. Residues: CSAVSQGAGSREQFF. This sequence joins TRBV20-1 and TRBJ2-1, with TRBD1 identical over 8 bases. The J segment lost 10 bases and the V segment lost 5 bases, leaving 16 bases of the junction unmatched. In germline, CDR1 is DFQATT, CDR2 SNEGSKA (reference sequence). The CDR3 is 15 residues long.

Points on this clonotype: One base away lies a much larger clone, so this may be a sequencing read error. V usage is TRBV7-2 and J usage is TRBJ1-2; the D gene is possibly TRBD1 (5 bases). This CDR3 has 15 residues. Germline V gene lookup returns CDR1 SGHTA and CDR2 FQGNSA. V was trimmed by 1 base and J by 7 bases, leaving 16 bases between them. CDR3 sequence reads: CASSLDLLGPGGYTF. DNA of the CDR3: TGTGCCAGCAGCTTAGACCTGCTGGGGCCGGGTGGCTACACCTTC.

The rearrangement joins TRBV6-1 to TRBJ1-2; D ambiguous. The germline V gene encodes CDR1 MNHNS and CDR2 SASEGT. The germline V and J ends were trimmed by 5 bases and 5 bases, with 12 bases remaining between them. This CDR3 is 13 amino acids long. The CDR3 sequence is CASSYLAGYGYTF. In DNA form, the CDR3 reads TGTGCCAGCAGTTACCTGGCGGGGTATGGCTACACCTTC.

The chain combines TRBV20-1 with TRBJ2-3; TRBD2 matches at 9 bases. This CDR3 comprises 16 residues. V lost 0 bases, J lost 0 bases, and 4 bases stayed unmatched. Germline V CDR1 and CDR2: DFQATT, SNEGSKA (reference sequence). The DNA for the CDR3 is TGCAGTGCTAGAGATCTAGCGGGGTTTAGCACAGATACGCAGTATTTT. Translated, it gives CSARDLAGFSTDTQYF.